These 5 T cell receptor beta chains came from one sample sequenced in a study of radiation and T cells in renal cell carcinoma. The table came from immunoSEQ multiplex PCR; TCRdb's copy has only in-frame clones and leaves some out. Among roughly 130,000 clones listed, more than 75% were seen once. Time point reported: blood 2 weeks post-SBRT. Sample treatment: 15 Gy SBRT to primary tumor, nephrectomy 4 weeks later. The sequencing here drew on blood, taken from a patient whose treatment included radiotherapy and nephrectomy. These TCRs come from a woman in her seventies with renal cell carcinoma.

This sequence joins TRBV5-6 and TRBJ1-5; 9 nucleotides agree with TRBD1. J lost 4 bases, V lost 1 base, and 6 bases had no gene match. The CDR3 has 16 residues. The germline CDR1 and CDR2 sequences are SGHDT and YYEEEE. In nucleotides, the CDR3 is TGTGCCAGCAGCTTGCTCTCCGGGACAGGGAATCAGCCCCAGCATTTT. Its translation is CASSLLSGTGNQPQHF.

The chain couples TRBV4-3 to TRBJ2-5, with D unclear. With 0 bases removed from V and 4 bases from J, the gap between germline ends came to 9 bases. Germline V gene lookup returns CDR1 LGHNA and CDR2 YSLEER. This CDR3 comprises 14 residues. CDR3 amino acids: CASSQEAFRETQYF. The CDR3 nucleotides read TGCGCCAGCAGCCAAGAGGCTTTCCGAGAGACCCAGTACTTC.

The rearrangement links TRBV9 to TRBJ1-4; D possibly corresponds to TRBD1 (5 bases). Per the germline V gene, CDR1 is SGDLS and CDR2 is YYNGEE. The germline V and J ends were trimmed by 1 base and 8 bases, with 15 bases remaining between them. The CDR3 is made up of 15 amino acids. The CDR3 DNA reads TGTGCCAGCAGCGTATCAGGGACTCTTAGGGAAAAACTGTTTTTT. Translating it yields CASSVSGTLREKLFF.

V is TRBV29-1 and J is TRBJ2-2, with D unclear. The CDR3 has 13 residues. Between the trimmed V and J ends, which lost 4 bases and 2 bases, there was a span of 8 bases. Germline values: CDR1 SQVTM, CDR2 ANQGSEA. The CDR3 here is CSVGRSNTGELFF. The CDR3 region has the DNA TGCAGCGTTGGCAGGAGTAACACCGGGGAGCTGTTTTTT.

The J gene is TRBJ2-1, the V gene TRBV6-1, with D uncertain. Deletions cut 4 bases from V and 4 bases from J, with 14 bases between. Looked up from germline, CDR1 is MNHNS and CDR2 is SASEGT. The CDR3 totals 15 residues. The CDR3 here is CASSARSSRYNEQFF. CDR3 DNA: TGTGCCAGCAGTGCTCGTAGCAGTAGATACAATGAGCAGTTCTTC.